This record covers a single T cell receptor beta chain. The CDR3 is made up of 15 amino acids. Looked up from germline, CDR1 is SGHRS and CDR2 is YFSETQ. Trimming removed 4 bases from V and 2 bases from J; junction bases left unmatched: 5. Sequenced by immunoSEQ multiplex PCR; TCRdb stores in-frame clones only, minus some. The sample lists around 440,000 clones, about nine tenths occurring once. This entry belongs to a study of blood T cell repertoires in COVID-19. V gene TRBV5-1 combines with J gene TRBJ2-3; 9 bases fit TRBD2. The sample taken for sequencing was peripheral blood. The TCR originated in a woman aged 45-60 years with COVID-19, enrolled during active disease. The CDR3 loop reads CASSPSGASTDTQYF. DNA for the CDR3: TGCGCCAGCAGCCCTAGCGGGGCATCCACAGATACGCAGTATTTT. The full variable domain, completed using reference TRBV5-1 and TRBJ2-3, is KAGVTQTPRYLIKTRGQQVTLSCSPISGHRSVSWYQQTPGQGLQFLFEYFSETQRNKGNFPGRFSGRQFSNSRSEMNVSTLELGDSALYLCASSPSGASTDTQYFGPGTRLTVL.